This entry concerns a single T cell receptor beta chain. What it binds is not known. This sample was included in a study of OX40 agonist ivuxolimab in advanced cancers. Per germline, CDR1 MDHEN and CDR2 SYDVKM. Between the trimmed V and J ends, which lost 4 bases and 0 bases, there was a span of 4 bases. The length of the CDR3 is 12 residues. Study observations and caveats: CD4+ and CD8+ T cells in blood underwent clonal expansion by week 6 at 0.1 to 3.0 mg/kg.

Profiled with immunoSEQ multiplex PCR; TCRdb holds only in-frame clones, not every one. The sample has more than 80,000 clones, about 89% seen once; the top ten hold about 9%. The source material was CD4+ or CD8+ T cells sorted from blood, sampled in a trial of the OX40 agonist ivuxolimab. The V and J genes are TRBV28 and TRBJ2-7; D is ambiguous. The sequence came from an adult with an advanced solid tumor such as melanoma, head and neck, liver or kidney cancer. CDR3 region: CASSSSSYEQYF. The CDR3 DNA sequence: TGTGCCAGCAGTTCGAGCTCCTACGAGCAGTACTTC.